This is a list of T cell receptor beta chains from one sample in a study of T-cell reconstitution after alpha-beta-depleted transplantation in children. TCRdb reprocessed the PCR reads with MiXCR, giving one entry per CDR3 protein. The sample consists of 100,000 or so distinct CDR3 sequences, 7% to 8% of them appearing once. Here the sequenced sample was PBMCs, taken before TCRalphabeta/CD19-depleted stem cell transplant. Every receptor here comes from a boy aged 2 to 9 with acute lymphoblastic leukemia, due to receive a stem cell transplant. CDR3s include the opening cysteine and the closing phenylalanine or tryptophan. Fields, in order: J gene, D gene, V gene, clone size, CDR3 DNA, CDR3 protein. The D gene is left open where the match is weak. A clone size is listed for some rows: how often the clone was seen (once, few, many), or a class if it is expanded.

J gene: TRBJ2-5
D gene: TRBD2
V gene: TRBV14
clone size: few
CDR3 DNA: TGTGCCAGCAGCCAACTGACTAGCGGGGGGGGGACCCAGTACTTC
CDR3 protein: CASSQLTSGGGTQYF

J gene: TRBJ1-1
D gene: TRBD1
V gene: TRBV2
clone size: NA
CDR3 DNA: TGTGCCACCAAGGAGGGGGACAGGAACACTGAAGCTTTCTTT
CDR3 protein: CATKEGDRNTEAFF

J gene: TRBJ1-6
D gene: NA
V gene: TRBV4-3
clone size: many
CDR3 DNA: TGCGCCAGCAGTCGGGAGGAGGGTCAAAATTCACCCCTCCACTTT
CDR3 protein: CASSREEGQNSPLHF

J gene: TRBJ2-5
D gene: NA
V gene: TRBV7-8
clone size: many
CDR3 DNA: TGTGCCAGCAATTCCCTCGGAGAGACCCAGTACTTC
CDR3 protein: CASNSLGETQYF

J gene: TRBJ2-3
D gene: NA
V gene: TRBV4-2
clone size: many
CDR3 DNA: TGTGCCAGCAGCCAAGGCCGGGGACCTCGAGATACGCAGTATTTT
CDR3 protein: CASSQGRGPRDTQYF

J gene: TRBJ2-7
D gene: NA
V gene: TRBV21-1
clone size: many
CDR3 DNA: TGTGCCAGCAGCAAAGGCAGAGGGAGTAACGAGCAGTACTTC
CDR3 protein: CASSKGRGSNEQYF

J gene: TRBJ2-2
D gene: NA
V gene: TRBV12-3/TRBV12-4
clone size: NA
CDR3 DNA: TGTGCCAGCAGTCCCTGGGAGTCTCACGGGAAGCTGTTTTTT
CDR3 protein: CASSPWESHGKLFF

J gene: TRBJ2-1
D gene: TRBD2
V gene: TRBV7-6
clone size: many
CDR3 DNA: TGTGCCAGCAGCTTAGTCTGGCGGGGGGGCTCGAATGAGCAGTTCTTC
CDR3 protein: CASSLVWRGGSNEQFF

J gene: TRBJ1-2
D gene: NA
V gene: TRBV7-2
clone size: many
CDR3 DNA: TGTGCCAGCAGATCGGCAGGGGCCGGGGGCTACACCTTC
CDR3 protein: CASRSAGAGGYTF

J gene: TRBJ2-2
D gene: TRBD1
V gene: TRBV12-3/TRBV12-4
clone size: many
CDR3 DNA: TGTGCCAGCAGTCTAGACAGGGGAACCGCCGGGGAGCTGTTTTTT
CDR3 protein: CASSLDRGTAGELFF

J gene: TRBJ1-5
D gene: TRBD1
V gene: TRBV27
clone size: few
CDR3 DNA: TGTGCCAGCAGTTTAACCGGGACAGGGGTGAATCAGCCCCAGCATTTT
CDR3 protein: CASSLTGTGVNQPQHF

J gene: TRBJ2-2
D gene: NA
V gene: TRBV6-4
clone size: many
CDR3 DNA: TGTGCCAGCAGTGACTCAGCCACCGGGGAGCTGTTTTTT
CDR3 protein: CASSDSATGELFF

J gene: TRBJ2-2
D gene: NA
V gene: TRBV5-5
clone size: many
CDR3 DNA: TGTGCCAGCAGCTTGCTGGTCGGGGAGCTGTTTTTT
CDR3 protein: CASSLLVGELFF

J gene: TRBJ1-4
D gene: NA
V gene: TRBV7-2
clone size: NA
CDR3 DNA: TGTGCCAGCACCCAAACCGGGGGGGTGGATGAAAAACTGTTTTTT
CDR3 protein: CASTQTGGVDEKLFF

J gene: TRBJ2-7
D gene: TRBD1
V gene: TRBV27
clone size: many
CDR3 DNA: TGTGCCAGCAGTCGCGGGACAGGGTTCAACGAGCAGTACTTC
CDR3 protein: CASSRGTGFNEQYF

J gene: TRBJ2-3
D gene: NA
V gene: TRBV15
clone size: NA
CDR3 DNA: TGTGCCACCAGCAGAGATCCTCTGGGGCGGACCAGCACAGATACGCAGTATTTT
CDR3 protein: CATSRDPLGRTSTDTQYF

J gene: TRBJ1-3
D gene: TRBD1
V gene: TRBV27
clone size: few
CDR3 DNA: TGTGCCAGTGGGACAGGGGGCGGAAACACCATATATTTT
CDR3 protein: CASGTGGGNTIYF

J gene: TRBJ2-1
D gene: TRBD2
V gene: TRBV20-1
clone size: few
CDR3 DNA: TGCAGTGCTGTCGTTCTTAGCGGGGGGGCCACCTACAATGAGCAGTTCTTC
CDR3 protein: CSAVVLSGGATYNEQFF

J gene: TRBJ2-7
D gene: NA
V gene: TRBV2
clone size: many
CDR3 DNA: TGTGCCAGCAATAGGGTATCCTACGAGCAGTACTTC
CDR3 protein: CASNRVSYEQYF

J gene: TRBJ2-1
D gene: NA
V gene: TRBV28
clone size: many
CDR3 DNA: TGTGCCAGCAGTCCCGCTCCGGGGTTGGATGAGCAGTTCTTC
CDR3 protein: CASSPAPGLDEQFF

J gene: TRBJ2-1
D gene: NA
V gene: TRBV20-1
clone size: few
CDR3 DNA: TGCAGTGCTAGAGCCTCCTTACCAGACAGACAATACAATGAGCAGTTCTTC
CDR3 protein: CSARASLPDRQYNEQFF

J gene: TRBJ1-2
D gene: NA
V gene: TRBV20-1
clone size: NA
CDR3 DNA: TGCAGTGAAACAGGCCCTAACTATGGCTACACCTTC
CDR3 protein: CSETGPNYGYTF

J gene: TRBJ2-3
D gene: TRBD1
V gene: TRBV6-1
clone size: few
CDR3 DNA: TGTGCCAGCAGTGAAGCCTACAGGGGTGGGCCGCAGTATTTT
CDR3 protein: CASSEAYRGGPQYF

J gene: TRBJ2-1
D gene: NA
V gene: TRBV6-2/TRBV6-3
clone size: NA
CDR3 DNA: TGTGCCAGCTCGGTTAGTATCTATGAGCAGTTCTTC
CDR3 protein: CASSVSIYEQFF